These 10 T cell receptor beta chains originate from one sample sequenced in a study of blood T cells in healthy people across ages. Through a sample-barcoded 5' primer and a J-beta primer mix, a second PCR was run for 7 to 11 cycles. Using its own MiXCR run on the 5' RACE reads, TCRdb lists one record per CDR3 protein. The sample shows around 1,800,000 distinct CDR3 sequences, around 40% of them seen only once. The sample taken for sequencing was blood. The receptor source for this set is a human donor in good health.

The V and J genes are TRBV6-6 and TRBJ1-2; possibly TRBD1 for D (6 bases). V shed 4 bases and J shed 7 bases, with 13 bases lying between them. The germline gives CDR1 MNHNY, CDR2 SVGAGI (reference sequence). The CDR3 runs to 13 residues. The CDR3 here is CASSSGVVGGYTF. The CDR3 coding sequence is TGTGCCAGCAGTTCAGGGGTTGTGGGTGGCTACACCTTC.

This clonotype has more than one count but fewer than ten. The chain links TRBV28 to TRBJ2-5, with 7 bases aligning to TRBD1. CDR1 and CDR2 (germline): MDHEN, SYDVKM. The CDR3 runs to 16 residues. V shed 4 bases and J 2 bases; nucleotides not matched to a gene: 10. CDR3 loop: CASSSMTGSPQETQYF. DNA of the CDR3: TGTGCCAGCAGTTCCATGACAGGGTCCCCACAAGAGACCCAGTACTTC.

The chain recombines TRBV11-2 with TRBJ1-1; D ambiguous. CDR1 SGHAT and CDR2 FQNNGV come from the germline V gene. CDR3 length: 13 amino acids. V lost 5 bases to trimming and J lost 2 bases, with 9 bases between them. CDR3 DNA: TGTGCCAGCAGCCGGGTAGATAACACTGAAGCTTTCTTT. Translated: CASSRVDNTEAFF.

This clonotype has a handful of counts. The CDR3 reads CASSFPGSSSYNEQFF. CDR3 DNA: TGTGCCAGCAGCTTCCCGGGGAGCAGCTCCTACAATGAGCAGTTCTTC. The chain combines TRBV7-2 with TRBJ2-1, with TRBD2 as a possible D gene (5 bases). Germline-derived CDR1 and CDR2 are SGHTA and FQGNSA. V was pared by 3 bases and J by 0 bases, with 12 bases between. The CDR3 extends over 16 amino acids.

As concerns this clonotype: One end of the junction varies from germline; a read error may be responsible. Here the CDR3 reads CSARERTSGGYLTDAQYF. CDR3 bases: TGCAGTGCTAGAGAGAGGACTAGCGGGGGGTACCTCACAGATGCGCAGTATTTT. V gene TRBV20-1 combines with J gene TRBJ2-3; TRBD2 aligns across 14 bases. The CDR3 extends over 18 amino acids. The germline V gene has CDR1 DFQATT and CDR2 SNEGSKA (reference sequence).

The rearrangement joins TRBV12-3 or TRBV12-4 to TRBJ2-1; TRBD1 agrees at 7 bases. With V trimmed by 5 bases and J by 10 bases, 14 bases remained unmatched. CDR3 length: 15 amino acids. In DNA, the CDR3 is TGTGCCAGCAGTCCAAGGGGCAGGGGGATGGTGGAGCAGTTCTTC. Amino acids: CASSPRGRGMVEQFF.

The CDR3 sequence: CASSQAGTTYEQYF. The CDR3 region has the DNA TGTGCCAGCAGCCAAGCCGGGACCACCTACGAGCAGTACTTC. V is TRBV3-1 and J is TRBJ2-7; possibly TRBD1 or TRBD2 for D (5 bases each). Deletions cut 1 base from V and 2 bases from J, with 9 bases between. Germline V CDR1 and CDR2: LGHDT, YNNKEL (reference sequence). The CDR3 covers 14 residues.

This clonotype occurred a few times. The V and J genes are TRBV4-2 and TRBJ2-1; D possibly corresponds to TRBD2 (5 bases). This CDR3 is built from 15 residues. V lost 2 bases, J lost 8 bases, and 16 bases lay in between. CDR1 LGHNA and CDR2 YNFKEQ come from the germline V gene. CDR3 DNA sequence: TGTGCCAGCAGCCAACCGAACGGGGTCCGGGATGAGCAGTTCTTC. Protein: CASSQPNGVRDEQFF.

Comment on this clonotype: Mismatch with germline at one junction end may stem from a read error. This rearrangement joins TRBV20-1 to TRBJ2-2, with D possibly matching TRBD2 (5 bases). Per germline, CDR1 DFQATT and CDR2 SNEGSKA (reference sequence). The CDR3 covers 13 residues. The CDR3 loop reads CSAIAQNTGERFF. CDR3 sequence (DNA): TGCAGTGCTATAGCCCAGAACACCGGGGAGCGGTTTTTT.

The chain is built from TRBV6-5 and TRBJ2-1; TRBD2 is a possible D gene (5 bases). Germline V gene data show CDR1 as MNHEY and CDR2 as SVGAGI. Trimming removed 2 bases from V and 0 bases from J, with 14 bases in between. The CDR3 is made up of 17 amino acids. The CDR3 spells CASSYTDWRSSYNEQFF. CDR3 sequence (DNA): TGTGCCAGCAGTTACACGGACTGGAGGAGCTCCTACAATGAGCAGTTCTTC.